Presented here are 20 T cell receptor beta chains from one specimen sequenced in a study of T-cell reconstitution after alpha-beta-depleted transplantation in children. The TCRbeta library was prepared with unique molecular identifiers. TCRdb recomputed calls from the PCR reads with MiXCR, one row per CDR3 protein. The sample has some 200,000 distinct CDR3 sequences; roughly a tenth are singletons. The sequenced sample was PBMCs, obtained before TCRalphabeta/CD19-depleted stem cell transplant. These receptors were obtained from a child under two years old with acute myeloid leukemia, due to receive a stem cell transplant.

The chain has TRBV28 and TRBJ1-2; no definite D call. CDR3 length: 17 residues. V was clipped by 8 bases and J by 8 bases, with 30 bases between them. Germline-derived CDR1 and CDR2 are MDHEN and SYDVKM. CDR3 sequence: CASLASRTASLKRGYTF. CDR3 DNA: TGTGCCAGCCTAGCTTCGAGAACAGCCTCCCTGAAGCGAGGCTACACCTTC.

A remark on this clonotype: This may stem from a read error, because a much larger clone lies one nucleotide away. V usage is TRBV29-1 and J usage is TRBJ1-1, with 8 bases identical to TRBD1. Germline V lookup: CDR1 SQVTM, CDR2 ANQGSEA. There are 15 residues in the CDR3. The CDR3 DNA follows: TGCAGCGCAGCCATACAGGGGGGCGCGTCCCCTGAAGCTCTCTTT. Protein product: CSAAIQGGASPEALF.

This clonotype was recorded many times. The chain is built from TRBV29-1 and TRBJ1-5; TRBD1 aligns across 7 bases. The CDR3 runs to 11 residues. Germline V lookup: CDR1 SQVTM, CDR2 ANQGSEA. With V trimmed by 1 base and J by 11 bases, 2 bases remained unmatched. CDR3 in DNA: TGCAGCGTTGAAGTGGGACAGACCCAGCATTTT. It translates to CSVEVGQTQHF.

This clonotype showed up many times. The V and J genes are TRBV29-1 and TRBJ2-2; perhaps TRBD2 as D (6 bases). Germline V CDR1 and CDR2: SQVTM, ANQGSEA. Trimming took off 7 bases at V and 7 bases at J, with 16 bases between the two ends. The CDR3 contains 13 residues. CDR3 sequence (DNA): TGCAGCGGGTGGGACTTGAATATCGGGGAGCTGTTTTTT. This sequence encodes CSGWDLNIGELFF.

This clonotype was counted many times. The J gene is TRBJ1-1, the V gene TRBV20-1; possibly TRBD1 for D (6 bases). This CDR3 is 13 amino acids long. V was clipped by 5 bases and J by 1 base, with 11 bases between them. Germline assignment: CDR1 DFQATT and CDR2 SNEGSKA (reference sequence). The CDR3 reads CSAYGQSNTEAFF. In DNA, the CDR3 is TGCAGTGCTTACGGACAGTCGAACACTGAAGCTTTCTTT.

V and J are TRBV24-1 and TRBJ2-2; TRBD1 aligns across 7 bases. There are 17 residues in the CDR3. V shed 5 bases, J shed 4 bases, and the junction held 12 bases outside the gene matches. Looked up from germline, CDR1 is KGHDR and CDR2 is SFDVKD. CDR3 sequence reads: CATSALSPGQATGELFF. In DNA, the CDR3 is TGTGCCACCAGTGCCTTATCTCCCGGACAGGCCACCGGGGAGCTGTTTTTT.

In its sample, this clonotype was seen many times. Being one base from a much bigger clone, this may be a read error. The rearrangement joins TRBV7-3 to TRBJ1-2, with D perhaps matching TRBD1 (6 bases). Deletions cut 2 bases from V and 3 bases from J, with 7 bases between. The CDR3 is 13 residues long. Germline CDR1 and CDR2: SGHTA and FQGTGA. The CDR3 reads CASSLGQYYGYTF. In DNA, the CDR3 is TGTGCCAGCAGCTTAGGACAGTACTATGGCTACACCTTC.

This clonotype occurred a few times. This chain uses TRBV18 with TRBJ1-1, with D perhaps TRBD1 (5 bases). Germline V gene sequence: CDR1 KGHSH, CDR2 LQKENI. V was shortened by 3 bases and J by 5 bases, with 13 bases between the two germline ends. The CDR3 extends over 14 amino acids. CDR3 sequence reads: CASSPNGGGTEAFF. CDR3 nucleotide sequence: TGTGCCAGCTCACCCAACGGGGGGGGGACTGAAGCTTTCTTT.

V usage is TRBV3-1 and J usage is TRBJ2-7; D ambiguous. The germline gives CDR1 LGHDT, CDR2 YNNKEL (reference sequence). V lost 10 bases and J lost 0, with 19 bases in between. The CDR3 spans 15 residues. The CDR3 nucleotides read TGTGCCACCTCCCAAGGGTTATCGAACTCCTACGAGCAGTACTTC. Translation: CATSQGLSNSYEQYF.

In its sample, this clonotype was seen many times. The chain employs TRBV5-1 and TRBJ2-3; D unclear. The V gene lost 0 bases and the J gene lost 5 bases, with 7 bases spanning the gap. This CDR3 is built from 13 residues. Germline lookup yields CDR1 SGHRS and CDR2 YFSETQ. The CDR3 DNA sequence: TGCGCCAGCAGCTTGGTCCCAGGAGATACGCAGTATTTT. Its translation is CASSLVPGDTQYF.

The sample holds many counts of this clonotype. V and J are TRBV14 and TRBJ2-5; 9 nucleotides align to TRBD2. The junction had 7 bases not matched to a gene; V was cut back by 5 bases and J by 3 bases. The germline V gene encodes CDR1 SGHDN and CDR2 FVKESK. The CDR3 runs 15 residues. The CDR3 loop reads CASSVIAGVKETQYF. The CDR3 region has the DNA TGTGCCAGCAGCGTTATAGCGGGGGTAAAAGAGACCCAGTACTTC.

This clonotype was picked up many times. The V call is TRBV20-1, the J call TRBJ2-1; TRBD1 might be the D (5 bases). With 1 base removed from V and 6 bases from J, the gap between germline ends came to 19 bases. The germline V gene has CDR1 DFQATT and CDR2 SNEGSKA (reference sequence). The CDR3 consists of 16 residues. The CDR3 nucleotides are TGCAGTGCTAGAGGGCTAGGGGCGGAAAGGTCCAATGAGCAGTTCTTC. The encoded protein is CSARGLGAERSNEQFF.

This clonotype was seen repeatedly, ten times or more. Here the CDR3 reads CASSLTAAQTQYF. CDR3 coding DNA: TGTGCCAGCAGCTTAACGGCGGCGCAGACCCAGTACTTC. The chain couples TRBV7-3 to TRBJ2-5; no reliable D call. Germline CDR1 and CDR2: SGHTA and FQGTGA. The CDR3 contains 13 residues. Trimming left V 0 bases short and J 6 bases short, with 8 bases between.

This clonotype was seen many times. The rearrangement joins TRBV24-1 to TRBJ2-2, with 9 nucleotides matching TRBD1. There are 13 residues in the CDR3. Germline CDR1 KGHDR, CDR2 SFDVKD. The junction had 4 bases not matched to a gene; V was cut back by 9 bases and J by 6 bases. The CDR3 sequence: CATSGTGPGELFF. The CDR3 DNA reads TGTGCCACCTCCGGGACAGGGCCCGGGGAGCTGTTTTTT.

This clonotype was seen repeatedly, ten times or more. The chain has TRBV20-1 and TRBJ1-4, with 7 bases fitting TRBD1. There are 12 residues in the CDR3. V shed 6 bases, J shed 16 bases, and the junction held 14 bases outside the gene matches. Per the germline V gene, CDR1 is DFQATT and CDR2 is SNEGSKA (reference sequence). CDR3 loop: CSADTLDRRKFF. The CDR3 nucleotides are TGCAGTGCCGATACCCTGGACAGGAGAAAGTTTTTT.

This clonotype was detected ten times or more. At one boundary the junction diverges from the germline segment, which might be a read error. This chain connects TRBV7-7 to TRBJ2-2, with a weak D call TRBD1 (6 bases). CDR1 SSHAT and CDR2 FNYEAQ come from the germline V gene (reference sequence). The CDR3 contains 13 residues. The CDR3 region has the DNA TGTGCTAGCAGCCCCCACAGGGAAGGGGAGCTGTTTTTT. Protein product: CASSPHREGELFF.

A word on this clonotype: A much larger clone is a single base away; this may be a read error. CDR3 sequence (DNA): TGTGCCAGCAGCATACCCTCAGCGGGGCCGAACACCGGGGAGCCGTTTTTT. It is translated as CASSIPSAGPNTGEPFF. The chain is built from TRBV12-3 or TRBV12-4 and TRBJ2-2; TRBD2 agrees at 7 bases. The CDR3 covers 17 residues.

This clonotype has just a few counts. The chain links TRBV19 to TRBJ2-3; tentative D call: TRBD1 (6 bases). CDR1 and CDR2 from the germline V gene are LNHDA and SQIVND (reference sequence). Trimming left V 10 bases short and J 2 bases short, with 10 bases between. The CDR3 has 12 residues. The CDR3 reads CAIRGNTDTQYF. The DNA of the CDR3 is TGTGCCATTAGGGGGAACACAGATACGCAGTATTTT.

This clonotype was seen repeatedly, ten times or more. The V and J genes are TRBV28 and TRBJ2-7; 7 nucleotides line up with TRBD1. With V trimmed by 0 bases and J by 0 bases, 2 bases remained unmatched. This CDR3 is built from 15 residues. Germline V gives CDR1 MDHEN, CDR2 SYDVKM. The CDR3 DNA is TGTGCCAGCAGTTTATGGGGACAGACCTCCTACGAGCAGTACTTC. Translation: CASSLWGQTSYEQYF.

This clonotype was counted at least ten times. This chain uses TRBV7-2 with TRBJ2-1, with 9 bases identical to TRBD1. This CDR3 contains 17 residues. The V segment lost 1 base and the J segment 6 bases; nucleotides outside the gene matches: 10. The V gene's germline CDR1 is SGHTA and CDR2 FQGNSA. Here the CDR3 reads CASSLVGTGPKGNEQFF. Here the CDR3 DNA reads TGTGCCAGCAGCTTAGTCGGGACAGGGCCGAAGGGCAATGAGCAGTTCTTC.